What follows is one T cell receptor (beta chain) and its context. Its antigen is not identified. The data derive from a study of blood T cells in healthy people across ages. Study findings and constraints: Among long-lived donors, naive CD4+ cells were more numerous and diversity higher than in aged donors. Researchers said unsorted PBMCs prevented a conclusive naive versus antigen-experienced comparison.

The germline V gene has CDR1 MNHEY and CDR2 SVGEGT. The CDR3 is 17 amino acids. V lost 3 bases, J lost 0 bases, and 15 bases lay in between. Ranging in age from roughly 6 to 95, the donors were healthy Caucasian individuals from Russia. Through a sample-barcoded 5' primer and a J-beta primer mix, a second PCR was run for roughly 6 to 12 cycles. TCRdb reprocessed the 5' RACE reads via MiXCR and lists one record per CDR3 protein. The data show roughly 800,000 distinct CDR3 sequences, about 62% seen once. The sequence was obtained from a man aged 25 to 40 in good health. The sequenced material came from blood. J is TRBJ2-1 and V is TRBV6-2 or TRBV6-3, with unresolved D. The CDR3 is CASSYGPTQSSYNEQFF. As DNA, the CDR3 is TGTGCCAGCAGTTATGGTCCCACTCAATCCTCCTACAATGAGCAGTTCTTC.